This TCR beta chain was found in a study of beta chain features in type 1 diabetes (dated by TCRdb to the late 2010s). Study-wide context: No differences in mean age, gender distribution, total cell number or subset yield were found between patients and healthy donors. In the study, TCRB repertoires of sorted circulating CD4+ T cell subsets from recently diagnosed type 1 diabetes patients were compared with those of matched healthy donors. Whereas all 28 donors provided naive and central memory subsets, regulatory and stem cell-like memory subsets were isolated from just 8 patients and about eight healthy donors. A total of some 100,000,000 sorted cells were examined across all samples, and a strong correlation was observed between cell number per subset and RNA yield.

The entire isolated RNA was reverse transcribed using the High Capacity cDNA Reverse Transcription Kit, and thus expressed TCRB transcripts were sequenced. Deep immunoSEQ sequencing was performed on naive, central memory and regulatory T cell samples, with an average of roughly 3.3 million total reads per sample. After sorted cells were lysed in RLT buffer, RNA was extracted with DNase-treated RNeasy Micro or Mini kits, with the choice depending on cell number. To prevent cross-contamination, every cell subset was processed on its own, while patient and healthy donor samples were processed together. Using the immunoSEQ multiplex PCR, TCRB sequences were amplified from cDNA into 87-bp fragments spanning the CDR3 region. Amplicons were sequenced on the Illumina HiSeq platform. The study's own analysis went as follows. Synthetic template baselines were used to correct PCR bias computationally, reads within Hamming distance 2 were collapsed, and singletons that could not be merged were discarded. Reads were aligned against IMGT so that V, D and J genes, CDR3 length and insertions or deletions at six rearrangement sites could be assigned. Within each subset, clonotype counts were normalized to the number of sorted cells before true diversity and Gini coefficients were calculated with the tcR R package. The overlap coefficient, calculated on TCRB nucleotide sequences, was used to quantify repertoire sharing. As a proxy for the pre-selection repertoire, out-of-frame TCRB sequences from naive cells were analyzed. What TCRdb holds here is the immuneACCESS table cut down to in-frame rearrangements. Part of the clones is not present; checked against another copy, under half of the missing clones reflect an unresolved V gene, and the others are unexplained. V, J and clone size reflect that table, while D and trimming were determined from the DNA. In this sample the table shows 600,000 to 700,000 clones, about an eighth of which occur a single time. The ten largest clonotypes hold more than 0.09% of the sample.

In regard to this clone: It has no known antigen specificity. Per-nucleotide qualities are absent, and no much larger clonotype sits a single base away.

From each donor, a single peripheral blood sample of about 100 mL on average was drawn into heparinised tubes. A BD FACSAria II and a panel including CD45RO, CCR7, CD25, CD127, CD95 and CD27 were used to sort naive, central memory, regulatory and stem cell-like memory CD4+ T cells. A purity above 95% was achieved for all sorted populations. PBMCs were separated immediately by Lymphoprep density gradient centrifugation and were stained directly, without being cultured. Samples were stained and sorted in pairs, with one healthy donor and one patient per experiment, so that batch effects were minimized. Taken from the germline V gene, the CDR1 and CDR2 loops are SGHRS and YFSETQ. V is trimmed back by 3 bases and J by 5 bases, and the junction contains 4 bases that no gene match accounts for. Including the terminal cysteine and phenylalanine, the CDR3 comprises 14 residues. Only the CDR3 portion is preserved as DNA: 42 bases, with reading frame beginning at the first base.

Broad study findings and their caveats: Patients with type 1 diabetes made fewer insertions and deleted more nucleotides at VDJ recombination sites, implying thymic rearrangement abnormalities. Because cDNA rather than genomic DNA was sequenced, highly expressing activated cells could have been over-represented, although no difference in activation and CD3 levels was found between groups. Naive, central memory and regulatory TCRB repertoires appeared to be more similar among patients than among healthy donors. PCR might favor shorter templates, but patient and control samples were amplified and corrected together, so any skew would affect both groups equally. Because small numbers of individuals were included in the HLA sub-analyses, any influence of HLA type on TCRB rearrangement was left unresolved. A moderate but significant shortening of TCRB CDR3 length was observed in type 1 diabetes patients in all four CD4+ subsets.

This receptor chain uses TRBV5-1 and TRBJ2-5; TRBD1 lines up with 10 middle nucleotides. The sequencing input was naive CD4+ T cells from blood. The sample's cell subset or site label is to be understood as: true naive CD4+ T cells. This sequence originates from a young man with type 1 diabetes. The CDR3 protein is CASSSTGGTETQYF. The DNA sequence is TGCGCCAGCAGCTCGACAGGGGGCACGGAGACCCAGTACTTC. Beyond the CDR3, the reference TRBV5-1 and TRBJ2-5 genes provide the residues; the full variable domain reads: KAGVTQTPRYLIKTRGQQVTLSCSPISGHRSVSWYQQTPGQGLQFLFEYFSETQRNKGNFPGRFSGRQFSNSRSEMNVSTLELGDSALYLCASSSTGGTETQYFGPGTRLLVL.